This TCR beta chain emerged from a study of T cell clones after liver transplantation. Turning to the study itself: Patients counted as tolerant after at least one year off all immunosuppression, enzymes not exceeding twice normal.

CDR3 length: 15 residues. In germline, CDR1 is SGHRS, CDR2 YFSETQ. Germline trimming cut 0 bases from V and 5 bases from J; bases unmatched to any gene: 3. Clones were read by immunoSEQ multiplex PCR, and TCRdb kept only the in-frame ones, dropping some. The repertoire holds tens of thousands of clones, approximately 82% seen once, with roughly 2.8% in the top ten. This receptor was taken from a human patient who received a liver transplant. Certain T cells may be donor cells from the graft. The chain combines TRBV5-1 with TRBJ2-3, with 10 bases that match TRBD2. The sequenced sample was CD4+ T cells from blood, obtained at the 22-month timepoint. CDR3 amino acids: CASSLVAGGRDTQYF. CDR3 sequence (DNA): TGCGCCAGCAGCTTGGTAGCGGGGGGCAGAGATACGCAGTATTTT.